This T cell receptor beta chain was sequenced in a study of CD8 T cells in Susac syndrome. Study observations and caveats: The study conceded that relatively few individuals underwent its TCR sequencing and HLA analysis.

When the RNA was reverse transcribed, random hexamers were used with an input of about 0.5 to 1 ug. TCR beta CDR3 was amplified by immunoSEQ multiplex PCR. This amplification extended across 54 Vbeta and 13 Jbeta segments. TCRdb re-called the immunoSEQ multiplex PCR reads with MiXCR, one entry per CDR3 protein. The sample yields roughly 160,000 distinct CDR3 sequences, approximately 96% seen once. The CDR3 sequence is 15 residues long. CDR1 SGHVS and CDR2 FQNEAQ come from the germline V gene. Trimming took 3 bases from V and 6 from J; bases not matched to a gene: 10. CD8+ and CD4+ T cells from blood underwent TCR beta sequencing, which was carried out in a high-throughput format. Negative magnetic isolation gave CD8+ and CD4+ cells; FACS enriched CD8+ TEMRA. Regarding this clonotype: Its antigen remains unknown.

V is TRBV7-8 and J is TRBJ2-7, with 8 bases matching TRBD1. The sequence was obtained from a human donor in good health. The sample taken for sequencing was CD4+ T cells from PBMCs. CDR3 in DNA: TGTGCCAGCAGCTTGGCAGGGGGCCGCCTCGGCGAGCAGTACTTC. This translates into CASSLAGGRLGEQYF.